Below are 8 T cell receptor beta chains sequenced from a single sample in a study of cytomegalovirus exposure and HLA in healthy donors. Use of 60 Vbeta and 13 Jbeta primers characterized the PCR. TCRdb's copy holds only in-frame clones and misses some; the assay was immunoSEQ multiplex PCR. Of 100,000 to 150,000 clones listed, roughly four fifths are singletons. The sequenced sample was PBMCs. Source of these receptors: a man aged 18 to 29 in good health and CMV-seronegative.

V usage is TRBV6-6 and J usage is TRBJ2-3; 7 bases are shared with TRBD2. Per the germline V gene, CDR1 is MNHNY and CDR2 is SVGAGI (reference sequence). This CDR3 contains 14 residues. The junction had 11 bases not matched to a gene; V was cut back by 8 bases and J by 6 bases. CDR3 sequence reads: CASDDHGRKDTQYF. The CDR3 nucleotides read TGTGCCAGCGATGATCACGGGAGGAAGGATACGCAGTATTTT.

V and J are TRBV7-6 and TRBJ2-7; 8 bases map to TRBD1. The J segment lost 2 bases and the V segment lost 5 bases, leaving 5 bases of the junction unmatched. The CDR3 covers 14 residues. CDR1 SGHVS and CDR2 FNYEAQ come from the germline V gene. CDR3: CASSQGAETYEQYF. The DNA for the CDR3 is TGTGCCAGCAGCCAGGGGGCCGAAACCTACGAGCAGTACTTC.

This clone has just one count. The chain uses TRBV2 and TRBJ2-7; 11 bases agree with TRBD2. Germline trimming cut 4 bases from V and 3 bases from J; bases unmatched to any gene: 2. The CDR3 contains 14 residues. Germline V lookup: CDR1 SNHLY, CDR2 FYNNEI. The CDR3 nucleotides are TGTGCCAGCAGTGTCCTAGCGGGGGGCTACGAGCAGTACTTC. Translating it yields CASSVLAGGYEQYF.

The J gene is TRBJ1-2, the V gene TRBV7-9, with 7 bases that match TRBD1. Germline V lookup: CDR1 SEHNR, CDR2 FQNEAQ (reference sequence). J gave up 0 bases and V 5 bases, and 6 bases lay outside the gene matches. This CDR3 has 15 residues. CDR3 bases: TGTGCCAGCAGCAAACAGGGGTTAGCTAACTATGGCTACACCTTC. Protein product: CASSKQGLANYGYTF.

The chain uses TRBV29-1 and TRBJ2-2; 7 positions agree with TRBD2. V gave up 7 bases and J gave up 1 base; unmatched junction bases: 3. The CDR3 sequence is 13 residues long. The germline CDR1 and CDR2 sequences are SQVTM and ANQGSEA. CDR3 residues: CSAGRGNTGELFF. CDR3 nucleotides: TGCAGCGCTGGGAGGGGGAACACCGGGGAGCTGTTTTTT.

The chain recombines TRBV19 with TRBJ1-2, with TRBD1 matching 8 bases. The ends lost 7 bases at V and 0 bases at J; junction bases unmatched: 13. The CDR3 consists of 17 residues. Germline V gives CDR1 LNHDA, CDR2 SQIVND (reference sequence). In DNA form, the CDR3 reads TGTGCCAGTACTAGAAGGGGTGTGGACAGGGCTAACTATGGCTACACCTTC. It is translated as CASTRRGVDRANYGYTF.

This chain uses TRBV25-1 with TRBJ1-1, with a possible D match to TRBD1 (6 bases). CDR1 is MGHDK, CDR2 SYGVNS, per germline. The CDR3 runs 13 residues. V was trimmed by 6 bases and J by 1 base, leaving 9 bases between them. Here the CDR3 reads CASREQGNTEAFF. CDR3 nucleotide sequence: TGTGCCAGCAGGGAACAGGGGAACACTGAAGCTTTCTTT.

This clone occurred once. Here the CDR3 reads CASSGAGVSYNEQFF. CDR3 nucleotide sequence: TGTGCCAGCAGCGGGGCGGGGGTCTCATACAATGAGCAGTTCTTC. The chain is built from TRBV7-9 and TRBJ2-1, with 7 bases lining up with TRBD2. V dropped 5 bases and J dropped 4; count of bases not matched to a gene: 8. The CDR3 is 15 residues long. The V gene's germline CDR1 is SEHNR and CDR2 FQNEAQ (reference sequence).